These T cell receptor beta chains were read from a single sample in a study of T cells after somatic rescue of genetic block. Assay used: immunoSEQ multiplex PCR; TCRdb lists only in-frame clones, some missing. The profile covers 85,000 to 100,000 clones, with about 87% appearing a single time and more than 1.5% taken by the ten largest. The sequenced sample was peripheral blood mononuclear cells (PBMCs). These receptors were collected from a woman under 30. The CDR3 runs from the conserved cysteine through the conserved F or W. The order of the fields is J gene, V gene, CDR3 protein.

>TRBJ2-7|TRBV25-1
CASSESGGRYEQYF
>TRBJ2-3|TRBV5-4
CASSATSGRGGTDTQYF
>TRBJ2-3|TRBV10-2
CASVLAGNTDTQYF
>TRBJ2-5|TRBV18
CASSPPLSGTSGRETQYF
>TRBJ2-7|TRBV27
CASSLAGTTYEQYF
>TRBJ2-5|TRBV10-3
CAVAGQGEETQYF
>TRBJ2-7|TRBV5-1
CASSFGTRVSEQYF
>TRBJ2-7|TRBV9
CASSEGTSGSYEQYF
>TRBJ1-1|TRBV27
CASSTRTASEAFF
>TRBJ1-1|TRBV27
CASRGGVLGIMNTEAFF
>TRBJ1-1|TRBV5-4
CASSSPRQGATEAFF
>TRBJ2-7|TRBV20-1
CSARTGLFDYF
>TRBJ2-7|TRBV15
CATSRDSTQLEQYF
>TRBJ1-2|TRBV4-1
CASSQTTRTAKNYGYTF
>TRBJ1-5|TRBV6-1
CASSGGGPKPQHF
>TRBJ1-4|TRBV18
CASSPPSLPNEKLFF
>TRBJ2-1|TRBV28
CASTPLRETYNEQFF
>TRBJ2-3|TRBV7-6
CASSLGRTSTDTQYF
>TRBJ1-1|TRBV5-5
CASSLGVAMNTEAFF
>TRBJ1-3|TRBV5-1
CASSPLQGTSGNTIYF
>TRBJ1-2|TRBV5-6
CASSPGTSGYTF
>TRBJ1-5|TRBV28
CASSLISPYNQPQHF
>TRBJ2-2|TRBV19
CASNILAGHRAGELFF
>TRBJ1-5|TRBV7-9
CASSSDRGHQPQHF
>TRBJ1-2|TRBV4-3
CASSPGGRDSHGYTF
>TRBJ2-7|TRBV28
CASRVGRGRAGEQYF
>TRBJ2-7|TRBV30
CAWSVPSGGGPREQYF
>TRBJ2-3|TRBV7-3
CASSLREKDTQYF
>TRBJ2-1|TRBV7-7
CASSPGLVSNEQFF
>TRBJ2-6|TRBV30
CAWSYRIGGKSSGANVLTF
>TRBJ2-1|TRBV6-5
CASSYSPSYNEQFF